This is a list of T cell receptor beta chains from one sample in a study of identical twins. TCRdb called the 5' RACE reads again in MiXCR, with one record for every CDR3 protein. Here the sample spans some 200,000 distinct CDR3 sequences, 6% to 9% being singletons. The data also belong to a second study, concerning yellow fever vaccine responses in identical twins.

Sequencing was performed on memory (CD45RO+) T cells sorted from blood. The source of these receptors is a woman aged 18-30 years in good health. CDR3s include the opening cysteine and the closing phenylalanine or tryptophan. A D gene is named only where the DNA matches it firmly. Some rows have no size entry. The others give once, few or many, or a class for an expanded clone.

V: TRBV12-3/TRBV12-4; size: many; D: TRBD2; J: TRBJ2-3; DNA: TGTGCCAGCAGTTTCCTGGGCGGGGGGGCAGATACGCAGTATTTT; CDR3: CASSFLGGGADTQYF
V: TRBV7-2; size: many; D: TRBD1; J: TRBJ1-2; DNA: TGTGCCAGCAGCTCGCAGGCAGGGGGTAACTATGGCTACACCTTC; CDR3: CASSSQAGGNYGYTF
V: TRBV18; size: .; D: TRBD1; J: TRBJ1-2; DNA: TGTGCCAGCTCACTCGGACAGGGGCACTACACCTTC; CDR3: CASSLGQGHYTF
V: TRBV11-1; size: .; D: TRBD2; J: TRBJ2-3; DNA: TGTGCCAGCAGCAGTATATGGACTAGCGGGAGCCAGGATACGCAGTATTTT; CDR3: CASSSIWTSGSQDTQYF
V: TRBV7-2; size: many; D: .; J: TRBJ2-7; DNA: TGTGCCAGCAGCTTAAAGACTGGGGTTTACGAGCAGTACTTC; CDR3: CASSLKTGVYEQYF
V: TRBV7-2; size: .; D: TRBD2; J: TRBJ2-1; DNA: TGTGCCAGCAGCCCCCCCGGCGGGGGGCGTGGTGAGCAGTTCTTC; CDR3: CASSPPGGGRGEQFF
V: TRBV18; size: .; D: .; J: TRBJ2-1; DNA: TGTGCCAGCTCACTTATTGGGACTCCCAATGAGCAGTTCTTC; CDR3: CASSLIGTPNEQFF
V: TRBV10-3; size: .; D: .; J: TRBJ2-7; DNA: TGTGCCATCGGAGCCCTAAGCGGGTCCTACGAGCAGTACTTC; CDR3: CAIGALSGSYEQYF
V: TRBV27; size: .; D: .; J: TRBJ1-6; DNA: TGTGCCAGCAGTTTATCGAAGGTCTCACCCCTCCACTTT; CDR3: CASSLSKVSPLHF
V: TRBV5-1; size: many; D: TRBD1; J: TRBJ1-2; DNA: TGCGCCAGCAGCTCACAGGGGATTTCTAACTATGGCTACACCTTC; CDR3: CASSSQGISNYGYTF
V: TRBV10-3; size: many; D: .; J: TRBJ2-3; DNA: TGTGCCATCAGTGACGCGGGGAACACAGATACGCAGTATTTT; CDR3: CAISDAGNTDTQYF
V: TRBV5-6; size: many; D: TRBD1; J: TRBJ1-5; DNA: TGTGCCAGCAGCTTAACAGGGGATCCTCAGCCCCAGCATTTT; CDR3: CASSLTGDPQPQHF
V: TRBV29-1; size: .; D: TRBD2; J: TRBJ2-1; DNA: TGCAGCGTTAATCTAGCGGGAGGATACAATGAGCAGTTCTTC; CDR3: CSVNLAGGYNEQFF
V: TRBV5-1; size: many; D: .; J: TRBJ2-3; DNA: TGCGCCAGCAGCTTGAGAACAGATACGCAGTATTTT; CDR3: CASSLRTDTQYF
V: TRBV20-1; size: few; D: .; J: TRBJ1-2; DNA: TGCAGTGCTAGAGATGTAGCTAACTATGGCTACACCTTC; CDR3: CSARDVANYGYTF
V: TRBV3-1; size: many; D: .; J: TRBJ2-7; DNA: TGTGCCAGCAGCCAAGTGTCCCACGAGCAGTACTTC; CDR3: CASSQVSHEQYF
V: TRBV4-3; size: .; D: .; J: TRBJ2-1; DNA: TGCGCCAGCAGCCGGGATTGGATGGATGAGCAGTTCTTC; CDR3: CASSRDWMDEQFF
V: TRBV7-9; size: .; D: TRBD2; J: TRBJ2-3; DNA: TGTGCCAGCATTAGTAGCGGGAGGGCCGATACGCAGTATTTT; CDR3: CASISSGRADTQYF
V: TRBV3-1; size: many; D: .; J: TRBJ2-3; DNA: TGTGCCAGCAGCCAGCGGGGCGCAGATACGCAGTATTTT; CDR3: CASSQRGADTQYF
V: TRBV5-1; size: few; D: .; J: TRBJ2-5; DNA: TGCGCCAGCAGCTCCTCCGGGGGCGTTGAGACCCAGTACTTC; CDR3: CASSSSGGVETQYF
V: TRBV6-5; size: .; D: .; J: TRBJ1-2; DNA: TGTGCCAGCAGTTACGTGGGGGACTATGGCTACACCTTC; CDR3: CASSYVGDYGYTF
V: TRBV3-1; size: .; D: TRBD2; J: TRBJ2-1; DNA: TGTGCCAGCAGCCAACGGACTAGCGGGAGTCCGCCTGAGCAGTTCTTC; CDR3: CASSQRTSGSPPEQFF
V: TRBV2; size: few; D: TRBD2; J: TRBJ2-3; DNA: TGTGCCAGCGCACTAGCGGGGGTTACAGATACGCAGTATTTT; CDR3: CASALAGVTDTQYF
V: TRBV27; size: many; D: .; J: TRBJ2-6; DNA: TGTGCCAGCAGTTTCGTTATGTCTGGGTACTCTGGGGCCAACGTCCTGACTTTC; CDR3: CASSFVMSGYSGANVLTF
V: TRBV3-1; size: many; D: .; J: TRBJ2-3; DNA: TGTGCCAGCAGCCTCTCCGGTGGGCCGCAGTATTTT; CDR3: CASSLSGGPQYF
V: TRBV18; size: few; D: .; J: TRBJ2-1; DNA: TGTGCCAGCTCACCACCGGTATCACATGAGCAGTTCTTC; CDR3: CASSPPVSHEQFF
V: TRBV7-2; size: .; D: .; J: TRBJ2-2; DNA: TGTGCCAGCAGCCGCCATAGAGCGGGCATCACCGGGGAGCTGTTTTTT; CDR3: CASSRHRAGITGELFF
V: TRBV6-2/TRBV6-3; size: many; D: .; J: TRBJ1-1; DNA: TGTGCCAGCAGTTTATCAATACGGACTGAAGCTTTCTTT; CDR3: CASSLSIRTEAFF
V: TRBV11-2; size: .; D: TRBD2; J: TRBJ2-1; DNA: TGTGCCAGCAGCTTAAGCGGGAGAAACTACAATGAGCAGTTCTTC; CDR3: CASSLSGRNYNEQFF
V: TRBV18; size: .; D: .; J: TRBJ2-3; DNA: TGTGCCAGCTCCCCTTCACTCGCAGATACGCAGTATTTT; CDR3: CASSPSLADTQYF
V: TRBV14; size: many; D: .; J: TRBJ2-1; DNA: TGTGCCAGCAGCCAAGAGAGGTTAAGTGAGCAGTTCTTC; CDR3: CASSQERLSEQFF
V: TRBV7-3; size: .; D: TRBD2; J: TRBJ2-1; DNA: TGTGCCAGCAGCACTGCGGGGGGATTGAGTGAGCAGTTCTTC; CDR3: CASSTAGGLSEQFF
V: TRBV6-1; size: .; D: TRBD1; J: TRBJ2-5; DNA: TGTGCCAGCAGTCCGGCCGGACAGGGGGCTTATTGGGAGACCCAGTACTTC; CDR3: CASSPAGQGAYWETQYF
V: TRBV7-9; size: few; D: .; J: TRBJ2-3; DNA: TGTGCCAGCAGCTCCCTAGGGCCAGCAGGAGATACGCAGTATTTT; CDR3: CASSSLGPAGDTQYF
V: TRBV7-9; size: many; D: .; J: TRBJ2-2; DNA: TGTGCCAGCAGCCCACCTTACGGGGAGCTGTTTTTT; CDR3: CASSPPYGELFF
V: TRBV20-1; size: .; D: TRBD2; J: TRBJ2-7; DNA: TGCAGTGCAGGTTCTACTAGCGGGTTCTACGAGCAGTACTTC; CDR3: CSAGSTSGFYEQYF
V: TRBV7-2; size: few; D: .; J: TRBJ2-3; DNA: TGTGCCAGCAGCTTGCGTGGCGGGCCAAGGGTGGGCACAGATACGCAGTATTTT; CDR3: CASSLRGGPRVGTDTQYF
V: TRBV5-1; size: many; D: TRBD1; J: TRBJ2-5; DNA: TGCGCCAGCAGCTCGGGGACAGCCCAAGAGACCCAGTACTTC; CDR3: CASSSGTAQETQYF
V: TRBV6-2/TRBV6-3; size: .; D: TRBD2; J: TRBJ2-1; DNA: TGTGCCAGCGCTAGAAGTCCCGGGACTAGCGGGGGGGCTCAAACAAATGAGCAGTTCTTC; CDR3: CASARSPGTSGGAQTNEQFF
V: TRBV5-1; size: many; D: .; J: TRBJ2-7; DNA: TGCGCCAGCAGCCCCGCGGCAGGTTTGGGTCGCGAGCAGTACTTC; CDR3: CASSPAAGLGREQYF
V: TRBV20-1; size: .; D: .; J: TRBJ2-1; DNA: TGCAGTGCTATTGGCAATGAGCAGTTCTTC; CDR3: CSAIGNEQFF
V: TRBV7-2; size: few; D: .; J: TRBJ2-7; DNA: TGTGCCAGCAGCTTAAAATCTGGCGGAAGCTCCTACGAGCAGTACTTC; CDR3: CASSLKSGGSSYEQYF
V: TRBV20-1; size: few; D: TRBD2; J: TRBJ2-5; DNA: TGCAGTGCTACGCTAGCGGGAGTCGTGGAGACCCAGTACTTC; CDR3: CSATLAGVVETQYF
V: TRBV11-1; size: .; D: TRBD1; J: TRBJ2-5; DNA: TGTGCCAGCAGCCGAACCTCGACAGGGAAAGAGACCCAGTACTTC; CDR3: CASSRTSTGKETQYF
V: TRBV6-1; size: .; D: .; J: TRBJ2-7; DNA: TGTGCAAGCAGCATAGAGCTTGGCGAGCAGTACTTC; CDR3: CASSIELGEQYF
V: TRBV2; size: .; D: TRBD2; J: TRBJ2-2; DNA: TGTGCCAGCCGACTAGCGGACACCGGGGAGCTGTTTTTT; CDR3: CASRLADTGELFF
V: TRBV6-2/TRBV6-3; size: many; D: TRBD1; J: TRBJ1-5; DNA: TGTGCCAGCAGTCGCCCGACAGGGCTTAGCAATCAGCCCCAGCATTTT; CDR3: CASSRPTGLSNQPQHF